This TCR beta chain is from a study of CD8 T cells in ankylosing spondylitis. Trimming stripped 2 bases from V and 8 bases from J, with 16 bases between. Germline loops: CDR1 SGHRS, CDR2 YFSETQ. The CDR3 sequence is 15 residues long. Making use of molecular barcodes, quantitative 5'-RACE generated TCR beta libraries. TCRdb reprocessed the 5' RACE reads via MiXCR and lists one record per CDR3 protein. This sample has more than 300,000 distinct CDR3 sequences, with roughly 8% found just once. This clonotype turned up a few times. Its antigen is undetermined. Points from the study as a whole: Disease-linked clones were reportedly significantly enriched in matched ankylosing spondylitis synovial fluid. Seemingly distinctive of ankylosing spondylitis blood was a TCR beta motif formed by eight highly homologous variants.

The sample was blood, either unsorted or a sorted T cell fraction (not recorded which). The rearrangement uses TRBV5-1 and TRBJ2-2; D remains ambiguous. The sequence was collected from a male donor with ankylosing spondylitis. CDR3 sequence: CASSFSPSSGGELFF. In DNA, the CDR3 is TGCGCCAGCAGCTTTTCCCCCAGTTCCGGTGGGGAGCTGTTTTTT. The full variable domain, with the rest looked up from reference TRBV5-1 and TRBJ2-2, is KAGVTQTPRYLIKTRGQQVTLSCSPISGHRSVSWYQQTPGQGLQFLFEYFSETQRNKGNFPGRFSGRQFSNSRSEMNVSTLELGDSALYLCASSFSPSSGGELFFGEGSRLTVL.